Listed here is a single T cell receptor beta chain. Its antigen is not known. Trimming cost V 2 bases and J 5 bases; bases outside gene matches: 12. The V gene's germline CDR1 is DFQATT and CDR2 SNEGSKA (reference sequence). This CDR3 is 16 amino acids long. This entry comes from a study of T cells after yellow fever vaccination. Study-wide results and limits: Within FACS-sorted repertoires, abundant clonotypes contaminating from the bulk population could be present.

TCRdb ran MiXCR on the 5' RACE reads and lists one entry per CDR3 protein. The sample yields roughly 300,000 distinct CDR3 sequences, approximately 8% seen once. This receptor was taken from a man younger than 35 who received the YFV17D yellow fever vaccine. This chain joins TRBV20-1 and TRBJ2-1; 7 nucleotides agree with TRBD1. The specimen comprised PBMCs, sampled roughly 45 days after the first yellow fever vaccination. The CDR3 is CSARWELGQRDNEQFF. The CDR3 DNA reads as TGCAGTGCTAGATGGGAGTTGGGACAGAGGGACAATGAGCAGTTCTTC.